The source of this T cell receptor (beta chain) is a study of blood T cell repertoires in COVID-19. Study details: The cDNA or gDNA used as material had been derived from T cells, B-cell-depleted T cells, or PBMCs.

Original data processing: Reference gene primer amplification gave estimated nucleated cell counts. Using immunoSEQ multiplex PCR, the repertoire was profiled, and TCRdb retains in-frame clones only, with some absent. V, J and clone size reflect that table, while D and trimming were determined from the DNA. This sample carries 150,000 to 200,000 clones, more than 75% of them seen once, and the ten largest clones take about 17%. This study enrolled people aged 18 to 89 from around 26 US geographic areas. Deletions cut 5 bases from V and 5 bases from J, with 12 bases between. CDR1 is ENHRY and CDR2 is SYGVKD in the germline V gene. This CDR3 comprises 13 residues.

The sequence was obtained from a woman between 50 and 59 years old with acute COVID-19. This chain uses TRBV10-3 with TRBJ2-5; D uncertain. The sequenced material came from PBMCs or T cells enriched from blood (not recorded which). CDR3 bases: TGTGCCATCAGTCGTCCCCCCGGGGAGACCCAGTACTTC. Protein product: CAISRPPGETQYF.